Listed below are T cell receptor beta chains from one sample, sequenced in a study of cytomegalovirus exposure and HLA in healthy donors. Data came from immunoSEQ multiplex PCR; TCRdb stores just in-frame clones and leaves some out. This table holds roughly 98,000 clones, 76% found once. Sequencing used PBMCs. Source of these receptors: a man between 35 and 55 years old in good health and CMV-seronegative. Both conserved end residues are part of each CDR3. A D gene is named only where the DNA matches it firmly. Clone size is stated in some rows and not others, as once, few, many or a class when expanded.

DNA	CDR3	V	D	size	J
TGTGCCAGCAGTTGGGACAGGGAAGAGACCCAGTACTTC	CASSWDREETQYF	TRBV27	TRBD1	-	TRBJ2-5
TGTGCCACGGGACAGGGCGCGCTGAACACTGAAGCTTTCTTT	CATGQGALNTEAFF	TRBV10-3	TRBD1	-	TRBJ1-1
TGTGCCAGCAGCTCCCACCCCGTCGACAGGTCCTACGAGCAGTACTTC	CASSSHPVDRSYEQYF	TRBV11-2	-	once	TRBJ2-7
TGTGCCAGTAGTCAAGTTAGGGGGGAGCAGTACTTC	CASSQVRGEQYF	TRBV19	-	-	TRBJ2-7
TGTGCCAGCAGCGAGGAGGGTATAGGGCTCTACGAGCAGTACTTC	CASSEEGIGLYEQYF	TRBV7-3	-	-	TRBJ2-7
TGTGCCAGCAGCCGGGACACCGTCACAGATACGCAGTATTTT	CASSRDTVTDTQYF	TRBV6-5	-	-	TRBJ2-3
TGTTCCAGCAGCTTAGGGCTAGCGGGGGCCTACTCCTACGAGCAGTACTTC	CSSSLGLAGAYSYEQYF	TRBV7-9	TRBD2	-	TRBJ2-7
TGTGCCAGCAGCGGGCAGGGGGCCCTGAACACTGAAGCTTTCTTT	CASSGQGALNTEAFF	TRBV14	TRBD1	-	TRBJ1-1
TGTGCCTGGTCGACTAGTAACAATGAGCAGTTCTTC	CAWSTSNNEQFF	TRBV30	-	few	TRBJ2-1
TGCAGCGTTGGGGGGGGCAGCACAGATACGCAGTATTTT	CSVGGGSTDTQYF	TRBV29-1	-	-	TRBJ2-3
TGTGCCAGCAGACCTTGGAGGGGTGGTTCACCCCTCCACTTT	CASRPWRGGSPLHF	TRBV4-2	-	once	TRBJ1-6
TGTGCCAGTAGTACTGAGGGGGGACTAGTTTCCCGGCGGCTCACAGATACGCAGTATTTT	CASSTEGGLVSRRLTDTQYF	TRBV19	TRBD2	once	TRBJ2-3
TGCGCCAGCAGCTTGGAGGGGGGACTAGCGGGGGGCTCCCAAAAGTTCTTC	CASSLEGGLAGGSQKFF	TRBV5-1	TRBD2	once	TRBJ2-1
TGTGCCAGCAGTTTTTCCGGGACAGGCTCCTACGAGCAGTACTTC	CASSFSGTGSYEQYF	TRBV27	TRBD1	-	TRBJ2-7
TGTGCCAGCAGTGAAGGGTATAGCGGATGGACAGATACGCAGTATTTT	CASSEGYSGWTDTQYF	TRBV6-1	-	few	TRBJ2-3
TGTGCCAGCAGGAACAGGGCTAGCGGGAGCTCCTACAATGAGCAGTTCTTC	CASRNRASGSSYNEQFF	TRBV28	TRBD2	-	TRBJ2-1
TGTGCCAGCAGCTCAGCGACTAACTATGGCTACACCTTC	CASSSATNYGYTF	TRBV28	-	once	TRBJ1-2
TGCGCCAGCAGTGAAATTCATCCGGGACTAGCGGACAATGAGCAGTTCTTC	CASSEIHPGLADNEQFF	TRBV10-1	TRBD2	-	TRBJ2-1
TGCGCCAGCAGCCAAGCCATAGAGGGCTACGAGCAGTACTTC	CASSQAIEGYEQYF	TRBV4-1	-	-	TRBJ2-7
TGTGCCAGCAGTTACTCGGCCCTCAAAGACACCGGGGAGCTGTTTTTT	CASSYSALKDTGELFF	TRBV6-5	-	-	TRBJ2-2
TGTGCCATCAGTGATCTTGCAGGGGAGTTAACAGATACGCAGTATTTT	CAISDLAGELTDTQYF	TRBV10-3	-	-	TRBJ2-3
TGTGCCAGCAGCCCCGATAATTATGGCCCCGGGGAGCTGTTTTTT	CASSPDNYGPGELFF	TRBV11-3	-	-	TRBJ2-2
TGTGCCAGCTCCTTACTAGCGGCGCCCTACAATGAGCAGTTCTTC	CASSLLAAPYNEQFF	TRBV25-1	TRBD2	-	TRBJ2-1
TGCAGCGTCTCGGAGGTGGGGACCGGGGAGCTGTTTTTT	CSVSEVGTGELFF	TRBV29-1	-	-	TRBJ2-2
TGTGCCAGCAGACAAACAGGGGGCTGGGAGACCCAGTACTTC	CASRQTGGWETQYF	TRBV6-6	TRBD1	-	TRBJ2-5
TGTGCCAGCAGTCAAGCAGGGGCGACCACAGATACGCAGTATTTT	CASSQAGATTDTQYF	TRBV28	-	-	TRBJ2-3
TGTGCCAGCCGAGCGACGGAAGCAAATGGCTACACCTTC	CASRATEANGYTF	TRBV6-1	-	-	TRBJ1-2
TGTGCCAGTAGGGCGGGAGATTTTATGAACGAGCAGTACTTC	CASRAGDFMNEQYF	TRBV19	TRBD2	-	TRBJ2-7
TGTGCCAGCAGCCAATCCTCCGGGACAGGGGTCTATGGCTACACCTTC	CASSQSSGTGVYGYTF	TRBV11-3	TRBD1	-	TRBJ1-2
TGTGCCAGCAGTGCGGTTGGGACAGGCGGGGAGCTGTTTTTT	CASSAVGTGGELFF	TRBV6-4	TRBD1	once	TRBJ2-2
TGTGCCAGCAGCGTAGTATCTGGACTCCTGAACACTGAAGCTTTCTTT	CASSVVSGLLNTEAFF	TRBV9	-	-	TRBJ1-1
TGTGCCAGTATGAGTATAGCGGGAGCTAAGGCCGGGGAGCTGTTTTTT	CASMSIAGAKAGELFF	TRBV19	TRBD2	-	TRBJ2-2
TGTGCTAGTGGTTTGGCACAGGGCACCTGTTACGAGCAGTACTTC	CASGLAQGTCYEQYF	TRBV12-5	-	once	TRBJ2-7
TGTGCCAGCGCCCGGGACAGGGGGTCCGGGGCTGAAGCTTTCTTT	CASARDRGSGAEAFF	TRBV28	TRBD1	-	TRBJ1-1
TGTGCCAGCAGCCTAGCGGGGGGGTTGAGGACCGGGGAGCTGTTTTTT	CASSLAGGLRTGELFF	TRBV2	TRBD2	-	TRBJ2-2
TGTGCCAGCAGGAGCTGGGAGGGAAGCCCAGATACGCAGTATTTT	CASRSWEGSPDTQYF	TRBV6-1	TRBD2	-	TRBJ2-3
TGTTCCAGCAGCGTAGACAGGTCGGCTTTCTTT	CSSSVDRSAFF	TRBV7-9	-	-	TRBJ1-1
TGTGCCAGCAGCCAATCCACTAGCGGGAGTTTACTACTGGGCACAGATACGCAGTATTTT	CASSQSTSGSLLLGTDTQYF	TRBV14	TRBD2	-	TRBJ2-3
TGTGCCAGCAGCTCTTCGGACACTTCAGATACGCAGTATTTT	CASSSSDTSDTQYF	TRBV7-2	-	-	TRBJ2-3
TGTGCCAGCAGAATTCCCGGGAGCTATGGCTACACCTTC	CASRIPGSYGYTF	TRBV6-5	-	few	TRBJ1-2
TGCGCCAGCAGCCAAGCTTCAGACAGGGGGAACATTCAGTACTTC	CASSQASDRGNIQYF	TRBV4-1	TRBD1	-	TRBJ2-4
TGTGCCAGCAGTGAGGAGACAGGTTACGAGCAGTACTTC	CASSEETGYEQYF	TRBV6-1	-	-	TRBJ2-7
TGCGCCAGCAGCTTCGGACAGGGGGGAGGCGAGCAGTACTTC	CASSFGQGGGEQYF	TRBV5-1	TRBD1	-	TRBJ2-7
TGTGCCAGCAGCTTGGAAGTTCAGTTCACAGATACGCAGTATTTT	CASSLEVQFTDTQYF	TRBV5-5	-	-	TRBJ2-3
TGTGCCAGCAGCCTTGGGGGGTTATCCTATAGAAGTGAGCCCCAGCATTTT	CASSLGGLSYRSEPQHF	TRBV5-8	-	-	TRBJ1-5
TGTGCCAGCTTCCGGGTATTGAACACCGGGGAGCTGTTTTTT	CASFRVLNTGELFF	TRBV2	-	-	TRBJ2-2
TGCGCCAGCAGCTTGGGCAGGTACGAGCAGTACTTC	CASSLGRYEQYF	TRBV5-1	-	-	TRBJ2-7
TGTGCCAGCAGCGAGGGACTAGGATATTCCTACGAGCAGTACTTC	CASSEGLGYSYEQYF	TRBV9	TRBD2	-	TRBJ2-7
TGTGCCACCAGCAGAACGGGGGGTGTCAATCAGCCCCAGCATTTT	CATSRTGGVNQPQHF	TRBV15	-	few	TRBJ1-5
TGTGCCAGCTCAACTTCTAGCGGCGCCCCCGGGGAGCTGTTTTTT	CASSTSSGAPGELFF	TRBV18	TRBD2	-	TRBJ2-2
TGTGCCAGCAGCTCTACCGCTAGCGGGTTGGAGACCCAGTACTTC	CASSSTASGLETQYF	TRBV11-2	TRBD2	-	TRBJ2-5
TGTTCCAGCAGCTTTGTACTAGCGGGAGTGCAAGAGACCCAGTACTTC	CSSSFVLAGVQETQYF	TRBV7-9	TRBD2	-	TRBJ2-5
TGTGCCAGCAGCCCGACTAGCAATGAGCAGTTCTTC	CASSPTSNEQFF	TRBV7-2	-	few	TRBJ2-1
TGTGCCAGTAGTATAGATGTTAGTTGGTTCAACAATGAGCAGTTCTTC	CASSIDVSWFNNEQFF	TRBV19	-	-	TRBJ2-1
TGTGCCAGCGGCCGACAGGGGGGAACGTATAGCAATCAGCCCCAGCATTTT	CASGRQGGTYSNQPQHF	TRBV2	TRBD1	-	TRBJ1-5
TGTGCCAGCAGCTTGTCAACAGGGCTGGATGAGCAGTTCTTC	CASSLSTGLDEQFF	TRBV5-8	-	-	TRBJ2-1
TGTGCCAGCACGGACGCGGGAGCCCCATCACAGACCCAGTACTTC	CASTDAGAPSQTQYF	TRBV7-2	TRBD2	few	TRBJ2-5
TGTGCCAGCAGCTCGGAACTAGCGGGGCCGTACAATGAGCAGTTCTTC	CASSSELAGPYNEQFF	TRBV13	TRBD2	-	TRBJ2-1